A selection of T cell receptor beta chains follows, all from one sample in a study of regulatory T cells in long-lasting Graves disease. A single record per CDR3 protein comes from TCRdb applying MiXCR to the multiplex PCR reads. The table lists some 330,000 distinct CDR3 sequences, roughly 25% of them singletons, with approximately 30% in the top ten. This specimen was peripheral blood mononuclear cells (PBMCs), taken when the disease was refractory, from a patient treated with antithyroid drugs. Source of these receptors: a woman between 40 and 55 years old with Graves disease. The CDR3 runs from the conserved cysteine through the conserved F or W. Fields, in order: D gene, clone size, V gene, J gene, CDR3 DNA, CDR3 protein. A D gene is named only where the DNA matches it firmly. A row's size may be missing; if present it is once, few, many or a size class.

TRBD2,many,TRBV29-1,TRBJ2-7,TGCAGCGTTGTAGGACTAGATTACTACGAGCAGTACTTC,CSVVGLDYYEQYF
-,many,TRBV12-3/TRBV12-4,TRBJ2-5,TGTGCCAGCAGTCCCCGTATGGAGACCCAGTACTTC,CASSPRMETQYF
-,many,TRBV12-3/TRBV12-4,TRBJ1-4,TGTGCCAGCAGTTGGGAGATGCCGAATGAAAAACTGTTTTTT,CASSWEMPNEKLFF
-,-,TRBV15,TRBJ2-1,TGTGCCACCTCCCAACGAGGAGGATCTTACAATGAGCAGTTCTTC,CATSQRGGSYNEQFF
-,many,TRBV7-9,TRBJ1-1,TGTGCCAGCAGCTCTACCGGGACTTACCAAGAAGCTTTCTTT,CASSSTGTYQEAFF
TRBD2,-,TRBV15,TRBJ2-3,TGTGCCACCAGCAGCCAACTGAGAAGCGGGAGCAGATCAGATACGCAGTATTTT,CATSSQLRSGSRSDTQYF
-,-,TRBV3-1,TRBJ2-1,TGTGCCAGCAGTCGATCGGATGAGCAGTTCTTC,CASSRSDEQFF
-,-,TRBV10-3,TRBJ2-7,TGTGCCATCAGTGAGCGGAACGAGCAGTACTTC,CAISERNEQYF
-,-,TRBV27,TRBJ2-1,TGTGCCAGCAGTCCCCGTGACCTTGCAGGTGGTGAGCAGTTCTTC,CASSPRDLAGGEQFF
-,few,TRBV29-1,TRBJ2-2,TGCAGCGTAAAAGAGGGCGGGGAGCTGTTTTTT,CSVKEGGELFF
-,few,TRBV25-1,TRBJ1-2,TGTGCCACCGCGACAGCCGCTGGTGGCTACACCTTC,CATATAAGGYTF
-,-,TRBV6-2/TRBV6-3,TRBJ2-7,TGTGCCAGCAGCCAAGGACTACCAGCGGCCGACGAGCAGTACTTC,CASSQGLPAADEQYF
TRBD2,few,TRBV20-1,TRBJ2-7,TGCAGTGCTAGAGATTTTAGTCGCGGCTGGATTTCTAGCGGGAGGGCTAGTAACTACGAGCAGTACTTC,CSARDFSRGWISSGRASNYEQYF
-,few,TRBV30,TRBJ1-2,TGTGCCTGGAGTGTACTTGTTGGCTACACCTTC,CAWSVLVGYTF
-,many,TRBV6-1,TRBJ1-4,TGTGCCAGCAGCGACGGGGGCGAGGACGAAAAACTGTTTTTT,CASSDGGEDEKLFF
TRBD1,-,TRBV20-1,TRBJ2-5,TGCAGTGCCGACAGGGGGGGAGAGACCCAGTACTTC,CSADRGGETQYF
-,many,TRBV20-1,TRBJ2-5,TGCAGTGCTCTAATATCAGAGACCCAGTACTTC,CSALISETQYF
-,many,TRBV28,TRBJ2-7,TGTGCCAGTATCCCACCCATCGGAGTAGAGCAGTACTTC,CASIPPIGVEQYF
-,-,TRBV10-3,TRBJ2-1,TGTGCCATCAGTGTGTTGTTGGCGTCAAGTGAGCAGTTCTTC,CAISVLLASSEQFF
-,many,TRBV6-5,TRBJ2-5,TGTGCCAGCAGTTACTCTAGCGGTTACCAAGAGACCCAGTACTTC,CASSYSSGYQETQYF
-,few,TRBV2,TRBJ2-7,TGTGCCGTCGATCGGGGGGCGGCCTACGAGCAGTACTTC,CAVDRGAAYEQYF
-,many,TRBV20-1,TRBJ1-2,TGCAGTGCTAGTGTCGAAGAATCGGGCTACACCTTC,CSASVEESGYTF
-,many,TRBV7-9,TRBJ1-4,TGTGCCAGTAGCGGGGTGTTCGAAAAACTGTTTTTT,CASSGVFEKLFF
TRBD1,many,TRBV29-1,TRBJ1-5,TGCAGCGTTTACCGGGACAGGGCCCAGCCCCAGCATTTT,CSVYRDRAQPQHF
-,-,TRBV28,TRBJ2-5,TGTGCCAGCAGTCGCCGTCTCGGGACAAGCCAAGAGACCCAGTACTTC,CASSRRLGTSQETQYF
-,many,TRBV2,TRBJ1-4,TGTGCCAGCAAGAGAGTGACAGAGAGTAATGAAAAACTGTTTTTT,CASKRVTESNEKLFF
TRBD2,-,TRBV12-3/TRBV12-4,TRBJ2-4,TGTGCCAGCACCCTCGGACTGGGGGGGAACATTCAGTACTTC,CASTLGLGGNIQYF
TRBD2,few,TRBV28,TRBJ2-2,TGTGCCAGCAGTTGGCGGGAGACATCCGGGGAGCTGTTTTTT,CASSWRETSGELFF
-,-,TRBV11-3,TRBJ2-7,TGTGCCAGCATGGGGCAGAGCTCCTACGAGCAGTACTTC,CASMGQSSYEQYF
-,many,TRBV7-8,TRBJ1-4,TGTGCCAGCAGCTTAGCGCGTTTCACGGATAATGAAAAACTGTTTTTT,CASSLARFTDNEKLFF
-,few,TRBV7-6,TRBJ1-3,TGTGCCAGCAGCCTAAGTGGACTCGGCGGCACCATATATTTT,CASSLSGLGGTIYF
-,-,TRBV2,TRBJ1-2,TGTGCCAGCACAACTAACTATGGCTACACCTTC,CASTTNYGYTF
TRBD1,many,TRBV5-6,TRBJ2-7,TGTGCCAGCAGCCATGGGGACAGGACCTACGAGCAGTACTTC,CASSHGDRTYEQYF
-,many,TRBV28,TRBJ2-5,TGTGCCAGCAGGGCCTTTAAAGAGACCCAGTACTTC,CASRAFKETQYF
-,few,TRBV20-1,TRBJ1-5,TGCAGTGCTAGAGACAGGGCGGATTGGCAGCCCCAGCATTTT,CSARDRADWQPQHF
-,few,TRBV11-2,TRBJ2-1,TGTGCCAGCAGCTTAGGCCCCGAGCAGAATGAGCAGTTCTTC,CASSLGPEQNEQFF
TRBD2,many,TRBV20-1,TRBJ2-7,TGCAGTGCTAGCCCATCGAGCGGGAGCTTGGGCGAGCAGTACTTC,CSASPSSGSLGEQYF
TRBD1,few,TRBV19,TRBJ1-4,TGTGCCAGTTTCGACAGGGGGCAGGGTTATGAAAAACTGTTTTTT,CASFDRGQGYEKLFF
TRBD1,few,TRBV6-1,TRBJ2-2,TGTGCCAGCAGTGACGAGGGACAGGGTCACGGGGAGCTGTTTTTT,CASSDEGQGHGELFF
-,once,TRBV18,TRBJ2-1,TGTGCCAGCTCCCCTAAAGGAGGCATTGAGCAGTTCTTC,CASSPKGGIEQFF
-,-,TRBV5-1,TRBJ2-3,TGCGCCAGCAGACTAGCCGATAGCACAGATACGCAGTATTTT,CASRLADSTDTQYF
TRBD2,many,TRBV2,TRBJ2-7,TGTGCCAGCAAAAGGCTAGCGGACTCCTACGAGCAGTACTTC,CASKRLADSYEQYF
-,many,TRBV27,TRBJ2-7,TGTGCCAGCAGTATTCGGGGCTTTGGGATAGCGGATGAGGAGCAGTACTTC,CASSIRGFGIADEEQYF
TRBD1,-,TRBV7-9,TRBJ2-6,TGTGCCAGCAGCCAAGGACAGGGGGGGTACTCTGGGGCCAACGTCCTGACTTTC,CASSQGQGGYSGANVLTF
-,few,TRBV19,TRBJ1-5,TGTGCCAGTAGTACTTCCGTATGGGGTGAAGGGAGCAATCAGCCCCAGCATTTT,CASSTSVWGEGSNQPQHF
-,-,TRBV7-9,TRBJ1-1,TGTGCCAGCAGCTTAGGAACGGGCTTGAACACTGAAGCTTTCTTT,CASSLGTGLNTEAFF
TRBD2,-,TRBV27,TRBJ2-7,TGTGCCAGCAGTTTATTTAGCGGGAGGTGGCTCGCCGAGCAGTACTTC,CASSLFSGRWLAEQYF
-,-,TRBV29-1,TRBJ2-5,TGCAGCGTTGCGAGAGTAAACGGGGAGACCCAGTACTTC,CSVARVNGETQYF
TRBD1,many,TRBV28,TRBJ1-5,TGTGCCATCCGGGACAGTAATCAGCCCCAGCATTTT,CAIRDSNQPQHF
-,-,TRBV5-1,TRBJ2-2,TGCGCCAGCAGCGTGCCAAGGGGTGGTACCGGGGAGCTGTTTTTT,CASSVPRGGTGELFF
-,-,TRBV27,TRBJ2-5,TGTGCCAGCAGTTTGGTGCCCCAACAAGAGACCCAGTACTTC,CASSLVPQQETQYF
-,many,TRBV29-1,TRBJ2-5,TGCAGCGTTGTCGGAACCACCGGCCAGACCCAGTACTTC,CSVVGTTGQTQYF
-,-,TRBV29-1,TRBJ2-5,TGCAGCGTTGAACGACAGACCCAGTACTTC,CSVERQTQYF
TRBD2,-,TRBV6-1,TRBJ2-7,TGTGCCAGCAGACCACCGGGGGGCTACGAGCAGTACTTC,CASRPPGGYEQYF
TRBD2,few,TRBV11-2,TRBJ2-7,TGCGCCAGCAGCCCTCGATCCCTTTCCGGGACTAGAGTCTACGAGCAGTACTTC,CASSPRSLSGTRVYEQYF
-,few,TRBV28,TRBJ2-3,TGTGCCAGCAGTTTGTATAGGCTAGGACACACAGATACGCAGTATTTT,CASSLYRLGHTDTQYF
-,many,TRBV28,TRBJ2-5,TGTGCCAGCAGTTTAATCGGGGGTGGCGAGACCCAGTACTTC,CASSLIGGGETQYF